The T cell receptor (beta chain) under discussion was sequenced for a study of response to subunit inactivated influenza vaccine. The CDR3 has 15 residues. Between the trimmed V and J ends, which lost 0 bases and 7 bases, there was a span of 17 bases. Per germline, CDR1 SGHDT and CDR2 YYEEEE. Notes on this clonotype: Its antigen is currently unknown.

MiXCR was run by TCRdb on the RT-PCR reads, yielding one entry per CDR3 protein. The sample includes roughly 170,000 distinct CDR3 sequences, around 9% seen only once; the top ten take roughly a tenth. Study-level findings and limits: The authors suggested that every seasonal influenza vaccination recruits few new T cells.

The sample was non-naive T cells sorted from PBMCs, taken on the day of vaccination. This rearrangement joins TRBV5-6 to TRBJ2-7; the D is unclear. The clonotype was recovered from a man aged 50 or older who received an inactivated influenza vaccine. CDR3 amino acids: CASSLGQLTSTEQYF. The DNA of the CDR3 is TGTGCCAGCAGCTTGGGGCAGCTAACTTCTACGGAGCAGTACTTC.